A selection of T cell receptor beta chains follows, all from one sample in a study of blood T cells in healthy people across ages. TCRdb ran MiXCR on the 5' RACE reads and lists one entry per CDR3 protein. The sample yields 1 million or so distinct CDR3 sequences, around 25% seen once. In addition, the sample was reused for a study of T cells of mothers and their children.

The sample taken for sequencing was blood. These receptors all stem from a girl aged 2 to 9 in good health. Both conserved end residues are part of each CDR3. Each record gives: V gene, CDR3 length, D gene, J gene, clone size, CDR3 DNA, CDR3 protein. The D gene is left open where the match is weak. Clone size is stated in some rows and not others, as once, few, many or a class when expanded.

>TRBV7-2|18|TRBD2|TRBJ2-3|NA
TGTGCCAGCATCGGGACTAGCGGGGGGCTCGCGGGTACAGATACGCAGTATTTT
CASIGTSGGLAGTDTQYF
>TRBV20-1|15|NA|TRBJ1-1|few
TGCAGTGCTAGAGTATCAAGTTACCTGTGGACTGAAGCTTTCTTT
CSARVSSYLWTEAFF
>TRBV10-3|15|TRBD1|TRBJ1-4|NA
TGTGCCATCAGGGGACAGGGGGGCACTAATGAAAAACTGTTTTTT
CAIRGQGGTNEKLFF
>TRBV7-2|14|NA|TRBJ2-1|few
TGTGCCAGCAGCCAGGACGGTAGGGCCCATGAGCAGTTCTTC
CASSQDGRAHEQFF
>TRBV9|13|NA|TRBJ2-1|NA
TGTGCCAGCAGCGTAGACCTTAGGGGAGAGCAGTTCTTC
CASSVDLRGEQFF
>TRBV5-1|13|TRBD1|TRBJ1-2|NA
TGCGCCAGCAGCTTGACAGGGGACAATGGCTACACCTTC
CASSLTGDNGYTF
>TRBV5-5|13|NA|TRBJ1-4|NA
TGTGCCAGCAGCTTGGGGGCGGCGTATCAACTGTTTTTT
CASSLGAAYQLFF
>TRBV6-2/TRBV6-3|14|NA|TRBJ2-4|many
TGTGCCAGCAGTGGAGGGTCAGCCAAAAACATTCAGTACTTC
CASSGGSAKNIQYF
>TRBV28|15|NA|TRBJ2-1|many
TGTGCCAGCAGTTTATTGGCGGGCCCATACAATGAGCAGTTCTTC
CASSLLAGPYNEQFF
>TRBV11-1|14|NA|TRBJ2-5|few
TGTGCCAGCAGTCCCGGGACCAAAATAGAGACCCAGTACTTC
CASSPGTKIETQYF
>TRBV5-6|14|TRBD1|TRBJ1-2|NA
TGTGCCAGCAGCCGTGAGACAGGGGGCCAAGGCTACACCTTC
CASSRETGGQGYTF
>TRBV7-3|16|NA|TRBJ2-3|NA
TGTGCCAGCAGCTTAACGGCGACTACGACGATTAATACGCAGTATTTT
CASSLTATTTINTQYF
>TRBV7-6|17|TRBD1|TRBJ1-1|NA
TGTGCCAGCAGCTTAGACAAAAACAGGGGGTCGGACACTGAAGCTTTCTTT
CASSLDKNRGSDTEAFF
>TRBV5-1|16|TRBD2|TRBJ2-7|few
TGCGCCAGCAGCTTGGCCGGCAGCGGGGGGGACTACGAGCAGTACTTC
CASSLAGSGGDYEQYF
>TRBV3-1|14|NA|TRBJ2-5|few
TGTGCCAGCAGCCAAGGTGTGGGGGGTGAGACCCAGTACTTC
CASSQGVGGETQYF
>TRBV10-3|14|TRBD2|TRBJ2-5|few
TGTGCCATCGGGAAAGCGGGGGGCCAAGAGACCCAGTACTTC
CAIGKAGGQETQYF
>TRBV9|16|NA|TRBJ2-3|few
TGTGCCAGCAGCGTAGTCATCGGGGCAAGCACAGATACGCAGTATTTT
CASSVVIGASTDTQYF
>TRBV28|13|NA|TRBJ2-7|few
TGTGCCAGCACCGAGCGGGTTTCCTACGAGCAGTACTTC
CASTERVSYEQYF
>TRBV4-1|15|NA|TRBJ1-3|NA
TGCGCCAGCAGCCAAGGCGGACTAGATGGAAACACCATATATTTT
CASSQGGLDGNTIYF